The text below deals with one TCR beta chain. This sample is drawn from a study of T cell changes during pregnancy in multiple sclerosis. Clones were read by immunoSEQ multiplex PCR, and TCRdb kept only the in-frame ones, dropping some. In the table there are some 85,000 clones, about 94% of which are singletons. The CDR3 loop spans 16 amino acids. Germline CDR1 SQVTM, CDR2 ANQGSEA. V was clipped by 0 bases and J by 7 bases; unmatched bases: 11. The sample here was peripheral blood, taken in the third trimester of pregnancy. The chain joins TRBV29-1 to TRBJ2-5; 10 bases are shared with TRBD1. The TCR was taken from a female donor with multiple sclerosis, enrolled in a pregnancy study. CDR3 DNA: TGCAGCGTTGAAGATGGGGGACAGGGGTTATTCCTGACCCAGTACTTC. Its translation: CSVEDGGQGLFLTQYF. The variable domain in full, with the rest retrieved from reference TRBV29-1 and TRBJ2-5, is SAVISQKPSRDICQRGTSLTIQCQVDSQVTMMFWYRQQPGQSLTLIATANQGSEATYESGFVIDKFPISRPNLTFSTLTVSNMSPEDSSIYLCSVEDGGQGLFLTQYFGPGTRLLVL.